Described below is a single T cell receptor beta chain sequence and its context. This receptor's antigen is unknown. Per-base qualities were not stored, and no clone one base away is much larger. The immunoSEQ Assay, a bias-controlled multiplex PCR, was used to amplify TCRbeta CDR3 regions from genomic DNA. Per the authors' processing: Nucleated cell counts per sample were estimated from amplification of reference gene primers within the assay. To quantify the absolute abundance of each unique TCRbeta CDR3 rearrangement, sequence reads were collapsed and filtered. For each sample, productive Simpson clonality was calculated by taking the square root of Simpson's diversity index across productive rearrangements. TCRdb stores this immuneACCESS table with in-frame sequences only. Part of the clones is absent; in the studies checked, under half of the shortfall reflects unresolved V genes, and no reason is known for the rest. For V, J and clone size, that table is used; D and trimming come from the DNA. Here the sample has some 140,000 clones; 83% occur a single time. In total, the top ten clones hold over 10% of the sample.

One collaborating source in Seattle enrolled patients while the patients were actively infected and followed the patients over time throughout the course of disease. The collaborating institutions used their own protocols to collect whole blood in K2EDTA tubes. Collaborator samples were shipped for TCRbeta analysis as frozen whole blood, isolated PBMCs, or DNA extracted from either sample type. These data originate in a study of blood T cell repertoires in COVID-19 (TCRdb year 2020). With respect to the entire study: Collaborator samples came from the United States, Italy and Spain and covered acute and convalescent phases of COVID-19. The material from the prospective study consisted of cDNA or gDNA derived from T cells, B-cell-depleted T cells, or PBMCs. The dataset comprised deeply sampled blood TCRbeta repertoires from subjects exposed to, actively infected with, or recovered from COVID-19. A freely available public database, intended as a resource for researchers studying the immune response to SARS-CoV-2, is where the repertoires were released. The samples were drawn from the first 160 participants of the ongoing ImmuneRACE study and from over a thousand subjects provided by 6 global collaborators. Sample metadata almost always included a de-identified subject ID, COVID-19 status, age in years and sex. Where available, HLA class I and class II types were obtained from metadata supplied by the sample provider rather than from assay-based typing.

What the work shows at the level of the full study, not this receptor alone: Clinical and demographic metadata were provided uncurated, with the amount varying by source and participant.

Via the germline V gene, CDR1 is SGHRS and CDR2 YFSETQ. V lost 4 bases and J lost 3 bases; the stretch between them is 18 bases long. The CDR3 covers 16 residues, taking in both the cysteine and the phenylalanine. Only the CDR3 DNA is retained, 48 bases long and in frame from the first base. The chain couples TRBV5-1 to TRBJ2-3; TRBD2 could be the D gene, as 6 bases match. What was sequenced was peripheral blood. The source of this sequence is a woman aged 55-75 years with COVID-19, enrolled during active disease. At the DNA level, the sequence is TGCGCCAGCAGCCCCGGGGCAGATCGGGGGACAGATACGCAGTATTTT. It translates to CASSPGADRGTDTQYF.